The rows below give T cell receptor beta chains drawn from one sample of a study of T cells in Graves' hyperthyroidism and ophthalmopathy. One entry per CDR3 protein results from TCRdb running MiXCR on the multiplex PCR reads. Counted here are 530,000 or so distinct CDR3 sequences, about 45% occurring once; the ten biggest clones make up about 8.3%. Specimen: peripheral blood or thyroid tissue (not recorded which). Receptor source: a woman between 18 and 29 years old with Graves' hyperthyroidism. Both conserved end residues are part of each CDR3. Fields, in order: J gene, V gene, D gene, clone size, CDR3 protein, CDR3 DNA. A D gene is named only where the DNA matches it firmly. Clone size is not always given. Where it is, it says once, few, many or a class for expanded clones.

j_call: TRBJ1-4
v_call: TRBV5-1
d_call: -
clone_size: -
cdr3_aa: CASRRQGTNEKLFF
cdr3_nt: TGCGCCAGCCGCCGGCAGGGAACTAATGAAAAACTGTTTTTT

j_call: TRBJ1-1
v_call: TRBV18
d_call: -
clone_size: -
cdr3_aa: CASSPPMIRALAEAFF
cdr3_nt: TGTGCCAGCTCACCACCGATGATTAGGGCCCTGGCTGAAGCTTTCTTT

j_call: TRBJ2-5
v_call: TRBV20-1
d_call: TRBD2
clone_size: few
cdr3_aa: CSARQATSGIETQYF
cdr3_nt: TGCAGTGCTAGACAAGCCACTAGCGGGATTGAGACCCAGTACTTC

j_call: TRBJ2-5
v_call: TRBV2
d_call: TRBD1
clone_size: -
cdr3_aa: CASSLRQGPQYF
cdr3_nt: TGTGCCAGCAGCCTTCGACAGGGACCTCAGTACTTC

j_call: TRBJ2-7
v_call: TRBV19
d_call: -
clone_size: -
cdr3_aa: CASSIRLSLEQYF
cdr3_nt: TGTGCCAGTAGTATCAGACTTTCCCTTGAGCAGTACTTC

j_call: TRBJ1-2
v_call: TRBV29-1
d_call: TRBD1
clone_size: many
cdr3_aa: CSVAKNRGRVYGYTF
cdr3_nt: TGCAGCGTTGCAAAAAACAGGGGGCGCGTCTATGGCTACACCTTC

j_call: TRBJ2-7
v_call: TRBV5-4
d_call: -
clone_size: -
cdr3_aa: CASSSTQYEQYF
cdr3_nt: TGTGCCAGCAGCTCAACCCAATACGAGCAGTACTTC

j_call: TRBJ2-5
v_call: TRBV24-1
d_call: -
clone_size: -
cdr3_aa: CATSEDSKETQYF
cdr3_nt: TGTGCCACCAGTGAGGACTCCAAAGAGACCCAGTACTTC

j_call: TRBJ2-5
v_call: TRBV6-5
d_call: TRBD2
clone_size: -
cdr3_aa: CASSLQGLAGRETQYF
cdr3_nt: TGTGCCAGCAGTTTGCAGGGACTAGCGGGTCGAGAGACCCAGTACTTC

j_call: TRBJ2-7
v_call: TRBV4-1
d_call: -
clone_size: -
cdr3_aa: CASSQEGDSSYEQYF
cdr3_nt: TGCGCCAGCAGCCAAGAGGGGGACTCCTCCTACGAGCAGTACTTC

j_call: TRBJ1-1
v_call: TRBV3-1
d_call: -
clone_size: many
cdr3_aa: CASSQAGNTEAFF
cdr3_nt: TGTGCCAGCAGCCAAGCGGGGAACACTGAAGCTTTCTTT

j_call: TRBJ2-7
v_call: TRBV6-1
d_call: -
clone_size: few
cdr3_aa: CASSDLVLVSYEQYF
cdr3_nt: TGTGCCAGCAGTGATTTGGTTCTTGTGTCCTACGAGCAGTACTTC

j_call: TRBJ1-2
v_call: TRBV4-1
d_call: -
clone_size: many
cdr3_aa: CASSQVVRTRRDRGYTF
cdr3_nt: TGCGCCAGCAGCCAAGTCGTTAGGACGCGACGTGACCGTGGCTACACCTTC

j_call: TRBJ1-1
v_call: TRBV20-1
d_call: TRBD1
clone_size: -
cdr3_aa: CSAGYRGNMNTEAFF
cdr3_nt: TGCAGTGCTGGGTACAGGGGGAACATGAACACTGAAGCTTTCTTT

j_call: TRBJ1-2
v_call: TRBV4-2
d_call: TRBD1
clone_size: many
cdr3_aa: CASSQQPGQETNYGYTF
cdr3_nt: TGTGCCAGCAGCCAACAGCCGGGACAGGAGACTAACTATGGCTACACCTTC

j_call: TRBJ1-3
v_call: TRBV12-3/TRBV12-4
d_call: TRBD1
clone_size: -
cdr3_aa: CASRKGQDGDTIYF
cdr3_nt: TGTGCCAGCAGAAAGGGACAGGATGGGGACACCATATATTTT

j_call: TRBJ2-5
v_call: TRBV7-9
d_call: TRBD2
clone_size: -
cdr3_aa: CASSYSGRWRQETQYF
cdr3_nt: TGTGCCAGCAGCTATAGCGGGAGGTGGCGGCAAGAGACCCAGTACTTC

j_call: TRBJ2-7
v_call: TRBV7-3
d_call: -
clone_size: few
cdr3_aa: CASSLAEGGSYEQYF
cdr3_nt: TGTGCCAGCAGTTTAGCGGAGGGGGGCTCCTACGAGCAGTACTTC

j_call: TRBJ2-7
v_call: TRBV6-5
d_call: TRBD2
clone_size: few
cdr3_aa: CASSILGTSGSATPYEQYF
cdr3_nt: TGTGCCAGCAGTATACTCGGGACTAGCGGGAGCGCAACACCTTACGAGCAGTACTTC

j_call: TRBJ1-5
v_call: TRBV7-9
d_call: -
clone_size: few
cdr3_aa: CASSLDPPGQMSVSFNQPQHF
cdr3_nt: TGTGCCAGCAGCTTGGACCCCCCAGGACAAATGTCTGTGAGTTTCAATCAGCCCCAGCATTTT

j_call: TRBJ1-6
v_call: TRBV20-1
d_call: TRBD1
clone_size: once
cdr3_aa: CSALTGTGGSPLHF
cdr3_nt: TGCAGTGCCCTTACAGGGACAGGGGGATCACCCCTCCACTTT

j_call: TRBJ2-2
v_call: TRBV9
d_call: -
clone_size: -
cdr3_aa: CASSPEKGELFF
cdr3_nt: TGTGCCAGCAGCCCTGAGAAGGGGGAGCTGTTTTTT

j_call: TRBJ1-1
v_call: TRBV4-3
d_call: -
clone_size: many
cdr3_aa: CASSHGWTPQGDTEAFF
cdr3_nt: TGCGCCAGCAGCCACGGTTGGACCCCACAAGGGGACACTGAAGCTTTCTTT

j_call: TRBJ2-7
v_call: TRBV20-1
d_call: -
clone_size: many
cdr3_aa: CSAASSVADSYEQYF
cdr3_nt: TGCAGTGCTGCCTCCTCCGTGGCGGACTCCTACGAGCAGTACTTC

j_call: TRBJ2-3
v_call: TRBV7-9
d_call: -
clone_size: -
cdr3_aa: CASSDAGLDTQYF
cdr3_nt: TGTGCCAGCAGCGACGCAGGACTCGATACGCAGTATTTT

j_call: TRBJ2-7
v_call: TRBV12-3/TRBV12-4
d_call: -
clone_size: many
cdr3_aa: CASSLAYRGNDHEQYF
cdr3_nt: TGTGCCAGCAGTTTAGCCTACCGGGGGAACGATCACGAGCAGTACTTC

j_call: TRBJ1-5
v_call: TRBV6-5
d_call: -
clone_size: many
cdr3_aa: CASSPKGTGSLSNQPQHF
cdr3_nt: TGTGCCAGCAGTCCGAAGGGGACGGGATCCCTTAGCAATCAGCCCCAGCATTTT

j_call: TRBJ2-7
v_call: TRBV7-9
d_call: TRBD2
clone_size: -
cdr3_aa: CASSLGAGLAGGPSYEQYF
cdr3_nt: TGTGCCAGCAGCTTGGGAGCGGGACTAGCGGGAGGGCCCTCCTACGAGCAGTACTTC

j_call: TRBJ1-5
v_call: TRBV7-9
d_call: -
clone_size: many
cdr3_aa: CASSLAWGQPQHF
cdr3_nt: TGTGCCAGCAGCTTAGCCTGGGGGCAGCCCCAGCATTTT

j_call: TRBJ1-1
v_call: TRBV20-1
d_call: TRBD1
clone_size: -
cdr3_aa: CSARDGTGSGNTEAFF
cdr3_nt: TGCAGTGCTAGAGATGGGACAGGGTCTGGGAACACTGAAGCTTTCTTT

j_call: TRBJ2-5
v_call: TRBV7-2
d_call: TRBD1
clone_size: -
cdr3_aa: CATADRGQETQYF
cdr3_nt: TGTGCCACCGCGGACAGGGGTCAAGAGACCCAGTACTTC

j_call: TRBJ1-2
v_call: TRBV2
d_call: -
clone_size: -
cdr3_aa: CASSEVGRRYTF
cdr3_nt: TGTGCCAGCAGTGAAGTGGGGCGACGCTACACCTTC

j_call: TRBJ2-6
v_call: TRBV29-1
d_call: -
clone_size: -
cdr3_aa: CSLVLGARGANVLTF
cdr3_nt: TGCAGCTTAGTGCTGGGGGCGCGTGGGGCCAACGTCCTGACTTTC

j_call: TRBJ1-1
v_call: TRBV11-2
d_call: -
clone_size: -
cdr3_aa: CASNNGTEAFF
cdr3_nt: TGTGCCAGCAACAACGGGACTGAAGCTTTCTTT

j_call: TRBJ2-7
v_call: TRBV4-3
d_call: -
clone_size: -
cdr3_aa: CANSQGRDYEQYF
cdr3_nt: TGCGCCAACAGCCAGGGCAGGGACTACGAGCAGTACTTC

j_call: TRBJ2-1
v_call: TRBV7-8
d_call: -
clone_size: -
cdr3_aa: CASSLSGTANEQFF
cdr3_nt: TGTGCCAGCAGCTTATCAGGGACCGCAAATGAGCAGTTCTTC

j_call: TRBJ2-6
v_call: TRBV11-2
d_call: -
clone_size: -
cdr3_aa: CASSRNGGVYVLTF
cdr3_nt: TGTGCCAGCAGCCGTAATGGCGGGGTCTACGTCCTGACTTTC

j_call: TRBJ1-2
v_call: TRBV4-2
d_call: -
clone_size: many
cdr3_aa: CASSQEGVGYGYTF
cdr3_nt: TGTGCCAGCAGCCAAGAAGGGGTTGGCTATGGCTACACCTTC

j_call: TRBJ2-5
v_call: TRBV20-1
d_call: TRBD1
clone_size: -
cdr3_aa: CSALRDRNTEETQYF
cdr3_nt: TGCAGTGCTCTCCGGGACAGGAACACTGAAGAGACCCAGTACTTC

j_call: TRBJ2-7
v_call: TRBV29-1
d_call: -
clone_size: many
cdr3_aa: CSVDKGLSTGSYEQYF
cdr3_nt: TGCAGCGTTGACAAAGGCTTGTCAACAGGGTCCTACGAGCAGTACTTC

j_call: TRBJ2-7
v_call: TRBV13
d_call: TRBD2
clone_size: many
cdr3_aa: CASSPGTSASYEQYF
cdr3_nt: TGTGCCAGCAGCCCTGGGACTAGCGCCTCCTACGAGCAGTACTTC

j_call: TRBJ1-2
v_call: TRBV2
d_call: TRBD1
clone_size: many
cdr3_aa: CASSSSGTVTMSYTF
cdr3_nt: TGTGCCAGCAGTTCTTCCGGGACAGTAACTATGAGCTACACCTTC

j_call: TRBJ2-1
v_call: TRBV7-6
d_call: -
clone_size: many
cdr3_aa: CASSLVVGNNEQFF
cdr3_nt: TGTGCCAGCAGCTTAGTGGTCGGCAACAATGAGCAGTTCTTC

j_call: TRBJ2-7
v_call: TRBV29-1
d_call: TRBD1
clone_size: -
cdr3_aa: CSVAGTGGDEQYF
cdr3_nt: TGCAGCGTGGCCGGGACAGGGGGTGACGAGCAGTACTTC

j_call: TRBJ2-2
v_call: TRBV4-1
d_call: -
clone_size: few
cdr3_aa: CASSLKGRGQSNTGELFF
cdr3_nt: TGCGCCAGCAGCCTAAAGGGGCGGGGACAGTCGAACACCGGGGAGCTGTTTTTT

j_call: TRBJ2-7
v_call: TRBV7-9
d_call: -
clone_size: -
cdr3_aa: CASSSGLFYEQYF
cdr3_nt: TGTGCCAGCAGCTCTGGACTTTTCTACGAGCAGTACTTC

j_call: TRBJ1-1
v_call: TRBV15
d_call: -
clone_size: many
cdr3_aa: CATHTGTVNTEAFF
cdr3_nt: TGTGCCACCCACACCGGGACGGTGAACACTGAAGCTTTCTTT

j_call: TRBJ1-6
v_call: TRBV6-5
d_call: TRBD1
clone_size: -
cdr3_aa: CASSYPPGQYNSPLHF
cdr3_nt: TGTGCCAGCAGTTACCCTCCGGGACAGTATAATTCACCCCTCCACTTT

j_call: TRBJ1-4
v_call: TRBV6-6
d_call: -
clone_size: many
cdr3_aa: CASSETGTTNEKLFF
cdr3_nt: TGTGCCAGCTCAGAGACGGGGACAACTAATGAAAAACTGTTTTTT

j_call: TRBJ2-7
v_call: TRBV9
d_call: -
clone_size: many
cdr3_aa: CASSVDNQPYEQYF
cdr3_nt: TGTGCCAGCAGCGTAGACAACCAACCCTACGAGCAGTACTTC

j_call: TRBJ1-2
v_call: TRBV5-5
d_call: -
clone_size: many
cdr3_aa: CASSFRGAANYGYTF
cdr3_nt: TGTGCCAGCAGCTTCCGCGGGGCGGCTAACTATGGCTACACCTTC